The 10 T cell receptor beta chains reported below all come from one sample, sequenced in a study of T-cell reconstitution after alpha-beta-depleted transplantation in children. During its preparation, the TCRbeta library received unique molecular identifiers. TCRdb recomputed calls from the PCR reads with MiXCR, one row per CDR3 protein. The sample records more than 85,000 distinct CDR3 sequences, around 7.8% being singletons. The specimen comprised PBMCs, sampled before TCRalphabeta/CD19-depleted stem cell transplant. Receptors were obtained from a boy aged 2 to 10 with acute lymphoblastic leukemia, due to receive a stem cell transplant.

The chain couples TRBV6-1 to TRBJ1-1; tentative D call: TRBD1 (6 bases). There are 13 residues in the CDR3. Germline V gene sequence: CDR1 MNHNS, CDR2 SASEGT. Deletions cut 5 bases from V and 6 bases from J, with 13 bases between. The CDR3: CASSLTGRAEAFF. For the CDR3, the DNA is TGTGCCAGCAGTCTTACAGGGAGAGCTGAAGCTTTCTTT.

The CDR3 reads CASSQAPGTGGDQPQHF. In DNA, the CDR3 is TGTGCCAGCAGCCAAGCTCCGGGGACAGGGGGCGATCAGCCCCAGCATTTT. This chain uses TRBV4-2 with TRBJ1-5; 12 positions match TRBD1. CDR1 and CDR2 (germline): LGHNA, YNFKEQ. The junction had 6 bases not matched to a gene; V was cut back by 1 base and J by 5 bases. This CDR3 is 17 amino acids long.

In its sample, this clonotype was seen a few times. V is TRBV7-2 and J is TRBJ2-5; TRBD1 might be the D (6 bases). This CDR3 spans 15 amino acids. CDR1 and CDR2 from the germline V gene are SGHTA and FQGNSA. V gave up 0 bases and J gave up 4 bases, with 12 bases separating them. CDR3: CASSLAGVGGETQYF. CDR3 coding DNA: TGTGCCAGCAGCTTAGCCGGGGTAGGGGGAGAGACCCAGTACTTC.

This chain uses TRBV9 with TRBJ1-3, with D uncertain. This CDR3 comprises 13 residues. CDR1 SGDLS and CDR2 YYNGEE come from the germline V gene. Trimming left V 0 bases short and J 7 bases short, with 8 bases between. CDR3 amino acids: CASSVDGKNTIYF. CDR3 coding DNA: TGTGCCAGCAGCGTAGACGGAAAGAACACCATATATTTT.

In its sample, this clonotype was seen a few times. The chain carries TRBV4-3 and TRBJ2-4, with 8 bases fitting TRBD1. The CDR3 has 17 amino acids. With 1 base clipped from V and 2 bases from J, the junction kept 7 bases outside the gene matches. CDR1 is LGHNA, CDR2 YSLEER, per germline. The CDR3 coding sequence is TGCGCCAGCAGCCAAGTCGGACAGGGTTTATCCAAAAACATTCAGTACTTC. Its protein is CASSQVGQGLSKNIQYF.

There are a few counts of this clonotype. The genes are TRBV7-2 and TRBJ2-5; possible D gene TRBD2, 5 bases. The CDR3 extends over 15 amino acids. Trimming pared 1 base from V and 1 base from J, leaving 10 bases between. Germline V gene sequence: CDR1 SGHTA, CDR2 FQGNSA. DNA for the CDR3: TGTGCCAGCAGCTTAGGACGACGGGGCCAAGAGACCCAGTACTTC. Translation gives CASSLGRRGQETQYF.

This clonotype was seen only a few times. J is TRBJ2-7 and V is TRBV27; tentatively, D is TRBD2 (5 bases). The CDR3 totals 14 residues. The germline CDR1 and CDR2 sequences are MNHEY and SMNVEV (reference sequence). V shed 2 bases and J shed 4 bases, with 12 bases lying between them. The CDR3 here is CASSLRGSVYEQYF. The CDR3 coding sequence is TGTGCCAGCAGTTTACGGGGATCCGTATACGAGCAGTACTTC.

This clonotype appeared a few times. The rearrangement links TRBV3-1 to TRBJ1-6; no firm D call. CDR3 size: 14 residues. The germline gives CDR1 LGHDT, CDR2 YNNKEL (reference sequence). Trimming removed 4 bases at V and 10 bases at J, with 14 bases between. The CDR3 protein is CASSPVGEKSPLHF. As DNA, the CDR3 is TGTGCCAGCAGCCCCGTCGGGGAAAAGTCACCCCTCCACTTT.

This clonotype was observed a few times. The CDR3 coding sequence is TGTGCCAGCGCTCGAGAAGGGGGGGCGAGCACTGAAGCTTTCTTT. It encodes CASAREGGASTEAFF. The chain couples TRBV27 to TRBJ1-1, with D maybe TRBD1 (6 bases). Trimming cost V 8 bases and J 4 bases, with 20 bases left between them. Germline V gene lookup returns CDR1 MNHEY and CDR2 SMNVEV (reference sequence). The CDR3 has 15 residues.

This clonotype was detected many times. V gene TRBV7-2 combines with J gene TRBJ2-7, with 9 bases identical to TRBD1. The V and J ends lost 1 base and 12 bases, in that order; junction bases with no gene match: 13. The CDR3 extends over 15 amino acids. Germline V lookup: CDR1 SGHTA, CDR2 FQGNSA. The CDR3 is CASSLESRDRAFPYF. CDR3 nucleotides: TGTGCCAGCAGCTTAGAATCCCGGGACAGGGCTTTTCCGTACTTC.